This T cell receptor (beta chain) is from a study of vaccination effects on CD4 cells after COVID-19. Study details: Participants received two doses of either the BNT162b2 or mRNA-1273 vaccine. Study-level findings and limits: Cross-reaction with common cold coronaviruses was seen in only 1 of 255 vaccine-induced clones from healthy vaccinees. After vaccination, at late timepoints, clones induced by infection and by vaccine contracted markedly.

Sequencing in the ViraFEST assay came after antigen-specific CD4+ T cells had been expanded with viral peptide pools, which were used to stimulate PBMC. Cells that had been cultured for 10 days were the source of isolated CD4+ T cells. Having tested negative for nucleocapsid antibodies, the vaccine recipients showed no prior SARS-CoV-2 infection. Remarks on this clone: What it recognizes is unknown.

Profiled with immunoSEQ multiplex PCR; TCRdb holds only in-frame clones, not every one. The sample has around 71,000 clones; approximately 70% are singletons. This CDR3 has 15 residues. CDR1 SGHDT and CDR2 YYEEEE come from the germline V gene. The V gene end was trimmed by 3 bases and the J gene end by 5 bases; junction bases not matched to a gene: 8. This sequence joins TRBV5-6 and TRBJ2-3, with 8 bases fitting TRBD1. The sequence was collected from a human donor who received a COVID-19 vaccine. The sample here was CD4+ T cells from PBMCs cultured with HCoV-OC43 spike peptides, taken before COVID-19 vaccination. Regarding subset: HCoV-OC43 spike overlapping peptide pool stimulation. Here the CDR3 reads CASSSFDRGLDTQYF. In nucleotides, the CDR3 is TGTGCCAGCAGCTCCTTCGACAGGGGCCTAGATACGCAGTATTTT.